This TCR beta chain originates from a study of blood T cells in healthy people across ages (dated by TCRdb to between 2014 and 2016). General notes on the study: In model experiments, roughly one uniquely barcoded TCR beta cDNA molecule per two T cells was captured by template switching. For two donors (one aged 18 to 29 and one aged 80 or older), the study analyzed two additional independent replicas of 1 million unique cDNA reads from the same blood draw. Donors of different ages were randomly distributed across sequencing lanes to avoid experimental bias. The study measured age-related changes in TCR beta repertoire diversity using deep sequencing normalized with unique cDNA molecular identifiers. The donors were split into four age groups: young (average about 16 years), middle-aged (about 40), aged (over 55) and long-lived (about 74). Study-wide conclusions, independent of this receptor: The CMV infection status of donors was not known, potentially confounding age-related changes in expanded clonotypes. Estimates of total diversity based on one million sequenced T cells were regarded as lower bounds and as underestimates. Compared with the aged group, the long-lived group had more naive CD4+ T cells, fewer expanded clones and increased TCR diversity, a pattern suggesting age selection. As age increased, observed TCR beta diversity per million T cells dropped in a roughly linear way, and a significant reduction was already evident by age 40. Since profiling was done on bulk unsorted PBMCs, naive and antigen-experienced compartments could not be conclusively compared. The percentage of naive T cells measured by flow cytometry correlated strongly with observed TCR beta diversity.

Libraries were built with 5' RACE. The instrument was an Illumina HiSeq 2500. A second roughly 6 to 12 cycle PCR used a sample-barcoded 5' primer and a J-beta primer mix. Each TCR beta cDNA molecule received a unique molecular identifier from a template-switch 5' adaptor carrying 12 random nucleotides. Each sample yielded at least 2.5 million CDR3-containing paired-end reads. First-strand cDNA synthesis was performed from all RNA using the Mint cDNA synthesis kit, with priming by a TRBC-specific oligonucleotide. Following uracil-DNA glycosylase treatment, all cDNA underwent a first 18-cycle PCR with the universal primers M1SS and BC2_uni_R. The paper's data handling went like this. For normalization, 1 million high-quality reads were randomly selected from each sample, with every read carrying a distinct molecular identifier. Instead of being binned into consensus sequences, reads that shared molecular identifiers were thrown out. MiTCR, with a Q25 quality threshold and the strictest error-elimination algorithm, was used for CDR3 identification, clonotype clustering and error correction. A nonparametric unseen species model with Euler transformation was used to estimate lower-bound total TCR beta diversity. TCRdb redid the processing of the public reads, applying fastp at Q25 and MiXCR, and retained in-frame beta chains. Rows matching on CDR3 protein sequence are summarized as one entry with the most common DNA and genes. TCRdb's processing, not the authors' own work, is the source of the V and J calls. The sample table shows about 730,000 distinct CDR3 sequences, and about 40% are seen once. The ten largest clones add up to 20% to 25% of the sample.

Concerning this clonotype itself: There is no known antigen for this receptor. Qualities for individual bases were not recorded, and no much larger clone is one base off.

The donors were 40 or so Caucasian individuals from Russia, aged 6 to 90 years, who were systemically healthy. Each donor gave around 9.9 milliliters of peripheral blood, collected into EDTA-treated Vacutainer tubes. Ficoll-Paque density-gradient centrifugation was used to isolate PBMCs, with at least 7 million per sample. Total RNA, at least 6 micrograms per sample, was extracted from PBMCs with Trizol reagent. For every donor, an aliquot of PBMCs went through flow cytometry to measure the percentages of naive CD45RAhigh/CD27high T cells. Looking up the germline V gene yields CDR1 MRHNA and CDR2 SNTAGT. At the junction V is shortened by 2 bases and J by 1 base, with 2 bases in between. Its CDR3 holds 12 amino acids, cysteine through phenylalanine. The kept DNA is CDR3 alone, 36 bases in frame from the first base.

The chain is assembled from TRBV6-4 and TRBJ1-1, with the D gene not clear enough to name. Source material: blood. The receptor was derived from a woman in her sixties or seventies in good health. The nucleotide sequence reads TGTGCCAGCAGTGACAAGAACACTGAAGCTTTCTTT. This gives the protein CASSDKNTEAFF.